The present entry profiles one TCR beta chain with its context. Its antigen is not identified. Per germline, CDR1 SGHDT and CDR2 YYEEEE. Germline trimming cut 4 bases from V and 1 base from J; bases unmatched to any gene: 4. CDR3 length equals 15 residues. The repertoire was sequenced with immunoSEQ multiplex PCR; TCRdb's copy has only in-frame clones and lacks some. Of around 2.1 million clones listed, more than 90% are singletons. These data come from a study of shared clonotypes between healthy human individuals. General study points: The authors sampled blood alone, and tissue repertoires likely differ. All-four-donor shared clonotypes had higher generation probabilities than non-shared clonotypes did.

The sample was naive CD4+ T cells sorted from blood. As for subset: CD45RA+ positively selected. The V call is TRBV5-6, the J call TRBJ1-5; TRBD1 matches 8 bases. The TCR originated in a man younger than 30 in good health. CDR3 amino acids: CASSLDRGSNQPQHF. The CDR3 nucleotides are TGTGCCAGCAGCCTAGACAGGGGAAGCAATCAGCCCCAGCATTTT.